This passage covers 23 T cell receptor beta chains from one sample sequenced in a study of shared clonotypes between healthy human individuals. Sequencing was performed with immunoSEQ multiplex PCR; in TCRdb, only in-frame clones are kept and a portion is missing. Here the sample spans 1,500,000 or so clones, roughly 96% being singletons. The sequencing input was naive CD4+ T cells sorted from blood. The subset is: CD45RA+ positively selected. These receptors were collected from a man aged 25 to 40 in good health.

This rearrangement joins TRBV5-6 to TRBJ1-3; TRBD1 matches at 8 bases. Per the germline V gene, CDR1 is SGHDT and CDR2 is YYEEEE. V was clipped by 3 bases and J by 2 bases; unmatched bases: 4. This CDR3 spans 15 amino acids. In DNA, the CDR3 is TGTGCCAGCAGCTCTACAGGGGGTACTGGAAACACCATATATTTT. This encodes CASSSTGGTGNTIYF.

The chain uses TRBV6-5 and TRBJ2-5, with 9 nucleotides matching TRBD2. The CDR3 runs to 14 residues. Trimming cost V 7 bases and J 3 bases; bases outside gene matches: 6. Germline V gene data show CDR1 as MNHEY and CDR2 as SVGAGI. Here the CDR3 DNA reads TGTGCCAGCACCGGGACTAGCCGGGAAGAGACCCAGTACTTC. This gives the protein CASTGTSREETQYF.

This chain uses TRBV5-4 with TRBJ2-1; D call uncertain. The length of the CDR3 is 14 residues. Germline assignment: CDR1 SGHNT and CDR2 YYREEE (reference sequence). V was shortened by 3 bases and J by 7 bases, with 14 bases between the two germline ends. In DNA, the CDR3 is TGTGCCAGCAGCTGGACCCCGCCATCTAATGAGCAGTTCTTC. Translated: CASSWTPPSNEQFF.

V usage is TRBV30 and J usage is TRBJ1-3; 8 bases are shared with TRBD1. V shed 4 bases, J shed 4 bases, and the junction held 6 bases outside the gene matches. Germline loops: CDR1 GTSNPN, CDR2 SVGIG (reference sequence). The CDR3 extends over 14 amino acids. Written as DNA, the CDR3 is TGTGCCTGGACAACAGGGGGTTCAGGAAACACCATATATTTT. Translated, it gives CAWTTGGSGNTIYF.

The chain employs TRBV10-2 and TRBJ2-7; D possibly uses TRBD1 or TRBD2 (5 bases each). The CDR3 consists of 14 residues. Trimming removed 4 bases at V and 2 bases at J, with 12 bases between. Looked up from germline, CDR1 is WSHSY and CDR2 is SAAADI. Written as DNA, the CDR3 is TGCGCCAGCAGTGCCCGGCAGGGACCCTACGAGCAGTACTTC. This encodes CASSARQGPYEQYF.

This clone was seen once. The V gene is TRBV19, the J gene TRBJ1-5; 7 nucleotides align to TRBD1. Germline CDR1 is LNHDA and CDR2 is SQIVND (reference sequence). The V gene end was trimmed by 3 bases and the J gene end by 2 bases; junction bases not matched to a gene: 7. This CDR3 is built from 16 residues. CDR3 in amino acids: CASSIHRGAGNQPQHF. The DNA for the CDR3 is TGTGCCAGTAGTATCCACAGGGGAGCGGGCAATCAGCCCCAGCATTTT.

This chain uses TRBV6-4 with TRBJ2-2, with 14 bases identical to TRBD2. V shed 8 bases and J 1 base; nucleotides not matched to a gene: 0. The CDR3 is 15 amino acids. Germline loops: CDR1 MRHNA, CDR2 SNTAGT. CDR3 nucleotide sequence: TGTGCCAGCGGACTAGCGGGAGGGAACACCGGGGAGCTGTTTTTT. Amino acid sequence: CASGLAGGNTGELFF.

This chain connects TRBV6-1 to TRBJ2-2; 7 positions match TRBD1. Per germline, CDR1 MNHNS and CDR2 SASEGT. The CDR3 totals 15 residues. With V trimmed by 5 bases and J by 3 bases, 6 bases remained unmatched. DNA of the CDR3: TGTGCCAGCAGTTTTCCTACAGGGGACACCGGGGAGCTGTTTTTT. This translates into CASSFPTGDTGELFF.

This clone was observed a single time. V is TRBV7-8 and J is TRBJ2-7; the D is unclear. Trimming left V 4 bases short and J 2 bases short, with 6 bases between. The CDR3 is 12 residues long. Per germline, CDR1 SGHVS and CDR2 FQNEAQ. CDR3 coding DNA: TGTGCCAGCAGCTCTCAGGCCTACGAGCAGTACTTC. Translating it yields CASSSQAYEQYF.

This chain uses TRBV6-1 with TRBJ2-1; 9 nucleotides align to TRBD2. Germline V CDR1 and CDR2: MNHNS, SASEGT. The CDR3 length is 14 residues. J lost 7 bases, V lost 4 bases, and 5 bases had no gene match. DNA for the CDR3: TGTGCCAGCAGTGTTGCGGGAGGGGAGAATGAGCAGTTCTTC. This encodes CASSVAGGENEQFF.

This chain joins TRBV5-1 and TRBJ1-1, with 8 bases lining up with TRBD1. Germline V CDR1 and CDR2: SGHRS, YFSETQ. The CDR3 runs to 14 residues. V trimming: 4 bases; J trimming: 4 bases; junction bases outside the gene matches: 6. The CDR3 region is CASSAQTGGTEAFF. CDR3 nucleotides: TGCGCCAGCAGCGCACAAACAGGGGGCACTGAAGCTTTCTTT.

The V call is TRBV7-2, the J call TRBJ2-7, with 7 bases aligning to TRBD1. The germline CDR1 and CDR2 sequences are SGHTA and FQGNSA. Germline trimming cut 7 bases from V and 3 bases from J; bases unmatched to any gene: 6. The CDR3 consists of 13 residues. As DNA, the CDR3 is TGTGCCAGCACCCCGACAGGGATCTACGAGCAGTACTTC. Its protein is CASTPTGIYEQYF.

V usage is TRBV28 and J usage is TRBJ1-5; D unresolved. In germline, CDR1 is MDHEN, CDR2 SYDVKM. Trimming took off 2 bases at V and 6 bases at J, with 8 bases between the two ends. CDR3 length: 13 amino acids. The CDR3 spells CASSLSLSQPQHF. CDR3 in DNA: TGTGCCAGCAGTTTAAGTCTCAGTCAGCCCCAGCATTTT.

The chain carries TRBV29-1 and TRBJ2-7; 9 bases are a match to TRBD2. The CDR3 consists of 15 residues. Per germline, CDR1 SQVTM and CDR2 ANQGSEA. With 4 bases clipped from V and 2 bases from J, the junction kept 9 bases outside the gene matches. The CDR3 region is CSVVGTSGLTYEQYF. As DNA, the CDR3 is TGCAGCGTTGTAGGAACTAGCGGGCTGACCTACGAGCAGTACTTC.

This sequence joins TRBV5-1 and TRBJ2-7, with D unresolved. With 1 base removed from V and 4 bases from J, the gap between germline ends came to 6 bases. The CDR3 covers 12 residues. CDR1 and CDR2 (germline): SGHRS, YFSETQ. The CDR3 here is CASSLYSYEQYF. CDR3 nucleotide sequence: TGCGCCAGCAGCTTGTATTCTTACGAGCAGTACTTC. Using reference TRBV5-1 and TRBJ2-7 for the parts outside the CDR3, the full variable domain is KAGVTQTPRYLIKTRGQQVTLSCSPISGHRSVSWYQQTPGQGLQFLFEYFSETQRNKGNFPGRFSGRQFSNSRSEMNVSTLELGDSALYLCASSLYSYEQYFGPGTRLTVT.

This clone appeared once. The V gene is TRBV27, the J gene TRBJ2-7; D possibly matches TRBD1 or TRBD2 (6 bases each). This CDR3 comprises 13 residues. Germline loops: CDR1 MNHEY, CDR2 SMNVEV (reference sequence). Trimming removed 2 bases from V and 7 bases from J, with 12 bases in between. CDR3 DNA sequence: TGTGCCAGCAGTTTACAAGGGGGGAGGGAGCAGTACTTC. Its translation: CASSLQGGREQYF.

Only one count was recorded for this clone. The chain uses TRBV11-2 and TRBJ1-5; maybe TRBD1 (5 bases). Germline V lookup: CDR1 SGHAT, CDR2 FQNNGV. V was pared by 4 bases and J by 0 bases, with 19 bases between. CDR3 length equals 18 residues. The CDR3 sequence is CASSSNRDGYLSNQPQHF. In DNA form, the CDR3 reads TGTGCCAGCAGCTCGAACCGGGACGGGTACCTTAGCAATCAGCCCCAGCATTTT. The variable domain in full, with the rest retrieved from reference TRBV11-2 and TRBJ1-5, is EAGVAQSPRYKIIEKRQSVAFWCNPISGHATLYWYQQILGQGPKLLIQFQNNGVVDDSQLPKDRFSAERLKGVDSTLKIQPAKLEDSAVYLCASSSNRDGYLSNQPQHFGDGTRLSIL.

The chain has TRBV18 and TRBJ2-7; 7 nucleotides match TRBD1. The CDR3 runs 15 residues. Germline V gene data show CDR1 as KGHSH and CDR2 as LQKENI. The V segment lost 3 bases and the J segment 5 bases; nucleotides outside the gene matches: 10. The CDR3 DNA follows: TGTGCCAGCTCACCTTTACCGACAGGGTCCCACGAGCAGTACTTC. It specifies CASSPLPTGSHEQYF.

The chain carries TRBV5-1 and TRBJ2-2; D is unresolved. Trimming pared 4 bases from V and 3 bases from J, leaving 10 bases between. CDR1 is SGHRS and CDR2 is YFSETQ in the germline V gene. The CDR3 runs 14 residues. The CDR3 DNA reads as TGCGCCAGCAGCGACGGAAGACACACCGGGGAGCTGTTTTTT. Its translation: CASSDGRHTGELFF.

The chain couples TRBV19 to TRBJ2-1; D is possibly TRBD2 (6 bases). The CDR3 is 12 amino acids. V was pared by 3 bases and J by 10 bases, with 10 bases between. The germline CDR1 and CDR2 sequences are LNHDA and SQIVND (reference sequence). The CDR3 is CASSIMGLEQFF. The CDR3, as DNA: TGTGCCAGTAGTATTATGGGACTGGAGCAGTTCTTC. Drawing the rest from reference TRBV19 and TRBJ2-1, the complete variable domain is DGGITQSPKYLFRKEGQNVTLSCEQNLNHDAMYWYRQDPGQGLRLIYYSQIVNDFQKGDIAEGYSVSREKKESFPLTVTSAQKNPTAFYLCASSIMGLEQFFGPGTRLTVL.

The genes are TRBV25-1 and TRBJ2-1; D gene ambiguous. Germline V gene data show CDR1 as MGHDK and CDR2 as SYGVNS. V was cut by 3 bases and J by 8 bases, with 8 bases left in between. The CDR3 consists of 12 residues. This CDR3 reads CASSDLVDEQFF. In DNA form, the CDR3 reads TGTGCCAGCAGTGACTTGGTCGATGAGCAGTTCTTC.

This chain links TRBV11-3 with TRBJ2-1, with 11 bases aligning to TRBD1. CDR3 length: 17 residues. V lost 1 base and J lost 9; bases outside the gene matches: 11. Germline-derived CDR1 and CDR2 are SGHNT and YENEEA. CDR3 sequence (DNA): TGTGCCAGCAGCTTAGGGGGACAGGGGGTAGGGGAGACTGAGCAGTTCTTC. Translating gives CASSLGGQGVGETEQFF.

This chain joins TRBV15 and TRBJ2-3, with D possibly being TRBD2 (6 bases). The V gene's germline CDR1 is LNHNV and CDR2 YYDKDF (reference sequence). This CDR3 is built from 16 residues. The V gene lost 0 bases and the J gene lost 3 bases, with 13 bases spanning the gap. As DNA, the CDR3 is TGTGCCACCAGCAGAGATCTGAGCGGGTGGACAGATACGCAGTATTTT. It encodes CATSRDLSGWTDTQYF.